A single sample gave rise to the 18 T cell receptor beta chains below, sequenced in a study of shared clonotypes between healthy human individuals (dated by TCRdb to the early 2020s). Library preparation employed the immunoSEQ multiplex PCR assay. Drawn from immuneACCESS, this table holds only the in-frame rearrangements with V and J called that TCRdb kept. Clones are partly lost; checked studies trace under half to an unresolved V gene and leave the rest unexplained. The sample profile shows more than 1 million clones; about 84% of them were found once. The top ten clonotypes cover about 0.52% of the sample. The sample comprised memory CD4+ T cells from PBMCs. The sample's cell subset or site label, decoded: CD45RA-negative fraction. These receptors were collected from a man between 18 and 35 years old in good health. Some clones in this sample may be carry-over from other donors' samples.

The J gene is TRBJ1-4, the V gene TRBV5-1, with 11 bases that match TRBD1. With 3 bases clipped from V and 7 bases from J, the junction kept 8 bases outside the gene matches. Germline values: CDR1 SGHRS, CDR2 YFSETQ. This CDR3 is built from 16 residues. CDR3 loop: CASSSTGQGAFEKLFF. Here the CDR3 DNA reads TGCGCCAGCAGCTCAACCGGACAGGGGGCATTTGAAAAACTGTTTTTT.

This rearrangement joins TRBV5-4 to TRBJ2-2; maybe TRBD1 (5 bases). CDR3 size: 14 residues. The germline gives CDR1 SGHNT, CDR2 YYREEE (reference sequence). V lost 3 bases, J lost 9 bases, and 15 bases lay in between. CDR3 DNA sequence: TGTGCCAGCAGCTCGCTCCAGGGCGCCCGGGAGCTGTTTTTT. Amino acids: CASSSLQGARELFF. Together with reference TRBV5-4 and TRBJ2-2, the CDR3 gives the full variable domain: ETGVTQSPTHLIKTRGQQVTLRCSSQSGHNTVSWYQQALGQGPQFIFQYYREEENGRGNFPPRFSGLQFPNYSSELNVNALELDDSALYLCASSSLQGARELFFGEGSRLTVL.

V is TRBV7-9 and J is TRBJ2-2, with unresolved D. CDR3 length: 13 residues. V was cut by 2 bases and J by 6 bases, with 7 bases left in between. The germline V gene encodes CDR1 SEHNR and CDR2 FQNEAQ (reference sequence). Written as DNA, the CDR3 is TGTGCCAGCAGCTTAAGGGCGTCCGGGGAGCTGTTTTTT. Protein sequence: CASSLRASGELFF.

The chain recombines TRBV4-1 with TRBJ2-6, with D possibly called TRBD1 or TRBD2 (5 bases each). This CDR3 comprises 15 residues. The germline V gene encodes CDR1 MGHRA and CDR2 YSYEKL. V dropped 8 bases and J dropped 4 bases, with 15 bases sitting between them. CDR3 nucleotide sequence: TGCGCCAGCGCGACCCTGGGGACCGGGGCCAACGTCCTGACTTTC. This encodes CASATLGTGANVLTF.

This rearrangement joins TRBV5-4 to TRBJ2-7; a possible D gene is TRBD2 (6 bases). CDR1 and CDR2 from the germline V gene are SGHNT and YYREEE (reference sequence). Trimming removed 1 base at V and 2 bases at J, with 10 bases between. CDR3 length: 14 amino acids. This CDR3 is CASSLFGGAYEQYF. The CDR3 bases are TGTGCCAGCAGCTTGTTTGGAGGGGCCTACGAGCAGTACTTC.

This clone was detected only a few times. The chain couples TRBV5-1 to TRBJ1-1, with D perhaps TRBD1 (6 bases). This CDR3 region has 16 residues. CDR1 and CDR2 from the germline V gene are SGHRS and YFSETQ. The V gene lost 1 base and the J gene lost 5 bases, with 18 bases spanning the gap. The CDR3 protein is CASSLNPRGRGTEAFF. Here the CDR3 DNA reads TGCGCCAGCAGCTTGAACCCCCGGGGGCGAGGTACTGAAGCTTTCTTT.

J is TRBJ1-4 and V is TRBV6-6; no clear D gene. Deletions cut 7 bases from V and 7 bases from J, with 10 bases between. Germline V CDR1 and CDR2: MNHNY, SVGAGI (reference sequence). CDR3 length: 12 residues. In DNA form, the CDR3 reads TGTGCCAGCAAGAGAGGGAGTGAAAAACTGTTTTTT. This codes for CASKRGSEKLFF.

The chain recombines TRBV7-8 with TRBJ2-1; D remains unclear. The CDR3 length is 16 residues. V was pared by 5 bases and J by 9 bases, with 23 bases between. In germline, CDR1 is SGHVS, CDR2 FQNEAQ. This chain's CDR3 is CASSPPARNFWGEQFF. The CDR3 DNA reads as TGTGCCAGCAGCCCACCCGCCCGAAACTTCTGGGGTGAGCAGTTCTTC.

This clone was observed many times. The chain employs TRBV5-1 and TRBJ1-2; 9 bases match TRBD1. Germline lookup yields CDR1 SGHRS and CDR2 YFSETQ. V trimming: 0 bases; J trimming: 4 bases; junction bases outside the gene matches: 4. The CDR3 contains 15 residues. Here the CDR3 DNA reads TGCGCCAGCAGCTTGGCCGGACAGGGGAGCTATGGCTACACCTTC. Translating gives CASSLAGQGSYGYTF.

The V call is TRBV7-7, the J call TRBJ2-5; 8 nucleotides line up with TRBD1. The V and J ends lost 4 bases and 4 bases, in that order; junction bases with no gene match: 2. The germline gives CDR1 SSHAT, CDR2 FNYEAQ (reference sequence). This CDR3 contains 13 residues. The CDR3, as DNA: TGTGCCAGCAGCTACGACAGGGGAGAGACCCAGTACTTC. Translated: CASSYDRGETQYF.

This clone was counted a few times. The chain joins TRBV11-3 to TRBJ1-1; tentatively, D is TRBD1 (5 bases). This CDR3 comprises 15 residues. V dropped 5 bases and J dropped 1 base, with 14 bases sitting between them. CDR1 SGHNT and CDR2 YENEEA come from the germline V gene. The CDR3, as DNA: TGTGCCAGCAGCCGAACAGGAGGGTCGAACACTGAAGCTTTCTTT. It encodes CASSRTGGSNTEAFF.

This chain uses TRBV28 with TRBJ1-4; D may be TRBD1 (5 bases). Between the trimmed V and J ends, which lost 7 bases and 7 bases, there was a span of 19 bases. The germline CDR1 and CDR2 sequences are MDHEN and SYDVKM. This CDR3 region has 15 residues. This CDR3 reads CASTLAGRVSEKLFF. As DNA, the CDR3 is TGTGCCAGCACCCTGGCGGGCAGGGTTAGTGAAAAACTGTTTTTT.

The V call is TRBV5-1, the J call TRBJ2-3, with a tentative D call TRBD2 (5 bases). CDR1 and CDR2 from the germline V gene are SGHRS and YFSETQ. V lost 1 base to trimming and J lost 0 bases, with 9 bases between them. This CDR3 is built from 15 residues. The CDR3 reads CASSLNGISTDTQYF. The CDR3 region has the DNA TGCGCCAGCAGCTTGAACGGGATTAGCACAGATACGCAGTATTTT.

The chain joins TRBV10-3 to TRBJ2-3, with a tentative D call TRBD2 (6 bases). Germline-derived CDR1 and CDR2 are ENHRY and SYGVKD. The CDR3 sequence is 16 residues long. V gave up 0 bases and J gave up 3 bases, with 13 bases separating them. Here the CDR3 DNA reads TGTGCCATCAGTGAGTCGCAGGCTAGCGTTACAGATACGCAGTATTTT. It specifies CAISESQASVTDTQYF.

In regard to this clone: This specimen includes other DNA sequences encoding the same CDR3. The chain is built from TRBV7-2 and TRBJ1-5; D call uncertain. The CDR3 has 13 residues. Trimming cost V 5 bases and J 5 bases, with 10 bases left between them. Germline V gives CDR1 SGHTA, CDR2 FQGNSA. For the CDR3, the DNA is TGTGCCAGCAGCCTTATCGGGGATCAGCCCCAGCATTTT. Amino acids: CASSLIGDQPQHF.

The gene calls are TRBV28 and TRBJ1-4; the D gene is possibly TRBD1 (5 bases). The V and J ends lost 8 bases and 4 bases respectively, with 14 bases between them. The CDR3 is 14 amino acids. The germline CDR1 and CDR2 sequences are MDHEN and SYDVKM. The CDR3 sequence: CASGSRDGNEKLFF. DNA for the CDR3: TGTGCCAGCGGGTCCCGGGACGGTAATGAAAAACTGTTTTTT.

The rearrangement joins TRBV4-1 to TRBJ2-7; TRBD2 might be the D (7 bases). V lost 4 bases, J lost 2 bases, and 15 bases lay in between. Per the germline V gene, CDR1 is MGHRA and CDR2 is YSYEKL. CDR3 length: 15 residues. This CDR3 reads CASSPGGRGTYEQYF. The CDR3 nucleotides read TGCGCCAGCAGCCCTGGGGGGCGGGGGACCTACGAGCAGTACTTC.

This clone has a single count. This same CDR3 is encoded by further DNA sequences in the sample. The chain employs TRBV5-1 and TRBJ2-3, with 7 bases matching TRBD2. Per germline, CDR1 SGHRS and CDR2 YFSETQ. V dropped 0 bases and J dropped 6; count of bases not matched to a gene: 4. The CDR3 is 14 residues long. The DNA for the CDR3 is TGCGCCAGCAGCTTGGCCGGTAGCGGGGATACGCAGTATTTT. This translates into CASSLAGSGDTQYF.